The TCR beta chain under discussion was sequenced for a study of shared T cell receptors in the human thymus. Profiled with immunoSEQ multiplex PCR; TCRdb holds only in-frame clones, not every one. The data hold 720,000 or so clones, with approximately 83% observed a single time. This CDR3 comprises 14 residues. Looked up from germline, CDR1 is KGHSH and CDR2 is LQKENI. V was clipped by 3 bases and J by 4 bases; unmatched bases: 4. A further study also used this sample, focusing on human thymus T cells. As that report states: The thymus was resected at corrective cardiac surgery.

Sequencing was performed on thymocytes. The clonotype was recovered from a girl under three years old with a congenital heart defect. The chain couples TRBV18 to TRBJ1-1; TRBD1 aligns across 8 bases. DNA of the CDR3: TGTGCCAGCTCACCGCAGGGGGCGGGCACTGAAGCTTTCTTT. Encoded protein: CASSPQGAGTEAFF.